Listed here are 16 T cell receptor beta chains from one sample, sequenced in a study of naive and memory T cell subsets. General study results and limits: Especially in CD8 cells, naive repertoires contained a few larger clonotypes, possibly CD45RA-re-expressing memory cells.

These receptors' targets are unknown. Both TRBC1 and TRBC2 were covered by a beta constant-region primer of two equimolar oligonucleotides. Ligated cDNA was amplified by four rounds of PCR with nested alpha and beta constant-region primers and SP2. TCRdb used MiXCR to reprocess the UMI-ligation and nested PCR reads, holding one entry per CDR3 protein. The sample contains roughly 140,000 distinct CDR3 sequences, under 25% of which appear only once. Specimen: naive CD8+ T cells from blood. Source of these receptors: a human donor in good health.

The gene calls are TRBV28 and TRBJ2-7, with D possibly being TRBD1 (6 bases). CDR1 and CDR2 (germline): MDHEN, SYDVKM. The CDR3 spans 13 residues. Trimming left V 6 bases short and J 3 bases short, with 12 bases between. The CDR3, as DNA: TGTGCCAGCAGGAACAGGGATGTCTACGAGCAGTACTTC. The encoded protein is CASRNRDVYEQYF.

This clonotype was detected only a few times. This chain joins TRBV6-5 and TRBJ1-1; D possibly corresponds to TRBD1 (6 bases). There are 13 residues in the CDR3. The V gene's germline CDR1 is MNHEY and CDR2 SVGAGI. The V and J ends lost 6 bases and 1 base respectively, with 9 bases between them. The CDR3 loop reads CASSPRGNTEAFF. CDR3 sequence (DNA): TGTGCCAGCAGCCCCAGGGGGAACACTGAAGCTTTCTTT.

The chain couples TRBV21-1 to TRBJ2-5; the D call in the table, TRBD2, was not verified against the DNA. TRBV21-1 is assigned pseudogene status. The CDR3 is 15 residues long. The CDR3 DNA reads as TGTGCCAGCAGCTGCCTCGCAGGGAGGCAAGAGACCCAGTACTTC. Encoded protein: CASSCLAGRQETQYF.

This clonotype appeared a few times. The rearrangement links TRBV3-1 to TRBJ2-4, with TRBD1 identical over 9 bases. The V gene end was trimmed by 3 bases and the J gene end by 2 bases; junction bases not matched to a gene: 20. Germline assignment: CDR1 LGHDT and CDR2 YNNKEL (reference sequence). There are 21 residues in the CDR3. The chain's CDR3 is CASSHRRSTGRGQGTKNIQYF. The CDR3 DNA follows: TGTGCCAGCAGCCATAGAAGGTCAACGGGCAGGGGACAGGGCACCAAAAACATTCAGTACTTC. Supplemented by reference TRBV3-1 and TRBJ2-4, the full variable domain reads DTAVSQTPKYLVTQMGNDKSIKCEQNLGHDTMYWYKQDSKKFLKIMFSYNNKELIINETVPNRFSPKSPDKAHLNLHINSLELGDSAVYFCASSHRRSTGRGQGTKNIQYFGAGTRLSVL.

CDR3 sequence (DNA): TGTGCCAGCAGTTTAAGGCTAGCGGGAGGCGGTTGGGATGAGCAGTTCTTC. Its protein is CASSLRLAGGGWDEQFF. This chain connects TRBV27 to TRBJ2-1, with 11 bases identical to TRBD2. This CDR3 has 17 residues. Germline V gene lookup returns CDR1 MNHEY and CDR2 SMNVEV (reference sequence). V gave up 2 bases and J gave up 8 bases; unmatched junction bases: 11.

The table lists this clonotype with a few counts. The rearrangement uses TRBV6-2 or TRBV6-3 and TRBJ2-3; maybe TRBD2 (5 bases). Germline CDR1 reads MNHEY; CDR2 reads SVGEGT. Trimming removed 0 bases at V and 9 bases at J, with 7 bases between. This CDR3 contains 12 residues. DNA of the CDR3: TGTGCCAGCAGTTACTCGACGGGGACGCAGTATTTT. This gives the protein CASSYSTGTQYF.

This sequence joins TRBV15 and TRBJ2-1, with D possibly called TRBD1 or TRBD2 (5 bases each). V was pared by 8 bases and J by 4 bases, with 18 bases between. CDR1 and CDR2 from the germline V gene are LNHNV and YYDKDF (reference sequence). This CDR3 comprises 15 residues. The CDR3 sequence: CATSPGPNVYNEQFF. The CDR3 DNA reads TGTGCCACCTCACCGGGACCCAATGTTTACAATGAGCAGTTCTTC.

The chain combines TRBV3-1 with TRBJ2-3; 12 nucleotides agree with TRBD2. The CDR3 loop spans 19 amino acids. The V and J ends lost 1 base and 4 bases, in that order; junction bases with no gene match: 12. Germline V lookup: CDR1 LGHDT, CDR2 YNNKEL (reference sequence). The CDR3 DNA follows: TGTGCCAGCAGCCAAGGTCCCCTAGCGGGAGGGCCGAAGTCAGATACGCAGTATTTT. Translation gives CASSQGPLAGGPKSDTQYF.

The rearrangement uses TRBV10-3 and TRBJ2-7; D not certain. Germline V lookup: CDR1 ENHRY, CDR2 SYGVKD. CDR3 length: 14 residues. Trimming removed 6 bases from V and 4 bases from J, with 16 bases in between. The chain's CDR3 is CAIRGPQERYEQYF. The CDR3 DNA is TGTGCCATCAGGGGCCCGCAGGAAAGGTACGAGCAGTACTTC.

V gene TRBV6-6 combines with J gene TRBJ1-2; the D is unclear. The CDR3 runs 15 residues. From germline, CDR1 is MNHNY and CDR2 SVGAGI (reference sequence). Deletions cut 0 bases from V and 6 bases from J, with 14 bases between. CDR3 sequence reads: CASSYSEHQLDGYTF. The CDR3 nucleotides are TGTGCCAGCAGTTACTCGGAGCACCAGCTAGATGGCTACACCTTC.

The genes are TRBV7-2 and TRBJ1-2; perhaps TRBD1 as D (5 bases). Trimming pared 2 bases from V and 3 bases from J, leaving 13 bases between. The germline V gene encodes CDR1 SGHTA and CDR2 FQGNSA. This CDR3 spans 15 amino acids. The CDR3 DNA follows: TGTGCCAGCAGCTTATCGGTCAGGACACACTATGGCTACACCTTC. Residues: CASSLSVRTHYGYTF.

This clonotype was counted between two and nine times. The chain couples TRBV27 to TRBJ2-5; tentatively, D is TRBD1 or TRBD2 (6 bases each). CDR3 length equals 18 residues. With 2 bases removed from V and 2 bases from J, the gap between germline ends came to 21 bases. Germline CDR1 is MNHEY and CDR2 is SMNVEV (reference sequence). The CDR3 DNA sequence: TGTGCCAGCAGTTTACTATACAGGGATGGAGGGAAACAAGAGACCCAGTACTTC. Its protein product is CASSLLYRDGGKQETQYF.

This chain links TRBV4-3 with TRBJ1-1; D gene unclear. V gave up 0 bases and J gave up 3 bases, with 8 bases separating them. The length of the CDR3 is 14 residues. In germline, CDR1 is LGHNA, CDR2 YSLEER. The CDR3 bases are TGCGCCAGCAGCCAAGAGGCCACGGACACTGAAGCTTTCTTT. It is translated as CASSQEATDTEAFF.

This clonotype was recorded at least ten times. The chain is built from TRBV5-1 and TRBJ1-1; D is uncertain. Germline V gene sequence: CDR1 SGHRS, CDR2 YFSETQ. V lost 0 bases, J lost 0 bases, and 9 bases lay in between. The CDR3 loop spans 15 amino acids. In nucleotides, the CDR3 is TGCGCCAGCAGCTTGGCCGGGCCATTGAACACTGAAGCTTTCTTT. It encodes CASSLAGPLNTEAFF.

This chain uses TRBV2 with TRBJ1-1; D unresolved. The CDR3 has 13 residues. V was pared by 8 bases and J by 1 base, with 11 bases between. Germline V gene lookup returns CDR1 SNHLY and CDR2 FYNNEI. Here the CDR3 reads CASDGNWNTEAFF. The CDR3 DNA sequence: TGTGCCAGCGATGGAAACTGGAACACTGAAGCTTTCTTT.

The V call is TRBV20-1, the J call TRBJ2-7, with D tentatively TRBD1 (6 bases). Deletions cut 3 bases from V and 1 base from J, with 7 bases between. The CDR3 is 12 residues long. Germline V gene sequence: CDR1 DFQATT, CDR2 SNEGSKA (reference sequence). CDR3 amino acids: CSASTGSYEQYF. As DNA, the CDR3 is TGCAGTGCTAGTACAGGGTCCTACGAGCAGTACTTC.